This T cell receptor (beta chain) derives from a study of cytomegalovirus exposure and HLA in healthy donors. This CDR3 comprises 15 residues. After removal of 4 bases from V and 5 bases from J, the junction contained 7 bases not matched to a gene. Germline-derived CDR1 and CDR2 are SGHDT and YYEEEE. PCR primers comprised 60 Vbeta and 13 Jbeta primers. Sequenced by immunoSEQ multiplex PCR; TCRdb stores in-frame clones only, minus some. The sample records some 120,000 clones, about 79% being singletons. The sample consisted of PBMCs. This receptor was obtained from a man younger than 45 in good health and CMV-seropositive. The chain carries TRBV5-6 and TRBJ1-4; 8 bases are a match to TRBD1. CDR3 nucleotide sequence: TGTGCCAGCAGCCACGACAGGGGTCGGAATGAAAAACTGTTTTTT. Protein sequence: CASSHDRGRNEKLFF.